A selection of T cell receptor beta chains follows, all from one sample in a study of control samples from healthy donors and cancer patients. The method was immunoSEQ multiplex PCR; TCRdb's version includes in-frame clones alone and lacks a portion of them. The repertoire holds about 98,000 clones, with around 80% as singletons. The sequenced sample consisted of blood. The receptors derive from a man aged 60 to 69 in good health. Both conserved end residues are part of each CDR3. The order of the fields is V gene, D gene, J gene, clone size, CDR3 protein, CDR3 DNA. D genes are given only for firm matches. Not every row has a clone size; where given, it reads once, few, many or a size class.

TRBV9	TRBD1	TRBJ1-6	NA	CASSAEGSGGSPLHF	TGTGCCAGCAGCGCCGAGGGGTCAGGGGGGTCACCCCTCCACTTT
TRBV24-1	NA	TRBJ2-5	NA	CATSDGGRPGQETQYF	TGTGCCACCAGTGATGGGGGGCGACCGGGCCAAGAGACCCAGTACTTC
TRBV29-1	NA	TRBJ1-1	NA	CSVGGPLRTEAFF	TGCAGCGTTGGAGGCCCCCTAAGGACTGAAGCTTTCTTT
TRBV9	TRBD2	TRBJ2-7	few	CASSVSGAEQYF	TGTGCCAGCAGCGTAAGCGGGGCAGAGCAGTACTTC
TRBV10-1	NA	TRBJ2-1	NA	CASSSLGTHAYNEQFF	TGCGCCAGCAGCTCGCTGGGGACTCACGCCTACAATGAGCAGTTCTTC
TRBV28	TRBD1	TRBJ1-2	NA	CASSGTGLGYTF	TGTGCCAGCAGTGGGACAGGGCTCGGCTACACCTTC
TRBV9	NA	TRBJ2-5	NA	CASSVVGSQTRETQYF	TGTGCCAGCAGCGTAGTCGGTAGCCAGACTAGGGAGACCCAGTACTTC
TRBV28	TRBD2	TRBJ2-1	NA	CASSFFRIAGDYNEQFF	TGTGCCAGCAGTTTCTTCCGAATAGCGGGAGATTACAATGAGCAGTTCTTC
TRBV5-1	TRBD2	TRBJ2-3	NA	CASSGASGSFTDTQYF	TGCGCCAGCAGCGGGGCTAGCGGGAGTTTCACAGATACGCAGTATTTT
TRBV19	TRBD2	TRBJ2-2	NA	CASSPFRTTSGTNTGELFF	TGTGCCAGTAGTCCCTTTCGGACGACTAGCGGGACGAACACCGGGGAGCTGTTTTTT
TRBV5-8	TRBD1	TRBJ2-7	NA	CASSFRQGAGEQYF	TGTGCCAGCAGCTTCCGGCAGGGGGCCGGGGAGCAGTACTTC
TRBV5-6	NA	TRBJ1-3	NA	CASSLVAGTGNTIYF	TGTGCCAGCAGCTTGGTAGCAGGTACTGGAAACACCATATATTTT
TRBV10-3	NA	TRBJ1-1	few	CAISEPRGAGVTEAFF	TGTGCCATCAGTGAGCCGAGGGGTGCGGGTGTCACTGAAGCTTTCTTT
TRBV4-1	TRBD2	TRBJ2-7	NA	CASSQTSGSYEQYF	TGCGCCAGCAGCCAAACTAGCGGCTCCTACGAGCAGTACTTC
TRBV4-1	NA	TRBJ2-3	NA	CASSQDRSWTSTDTQYF	TGCGCCAGCAGCCAAGATAGAAGCTGGACTAGCACAGATACGCAGTATTTT
TRBV2	NA	TRBJ2-7	NA	CASSVSSEQYF	TGTGCCAGCAGTGTCTCTTCCGAGCAGTACTTC
TRBV7-2	NA	TRBJ2-5	NA	CASSLLAPETQYF	TGTGCCAGCAGCTTACTAGCGCCGGAGACCCAGTACTTC
TRBV9	TRBD1	TRBJ2-1	once	CASSPRDRTYNEQFF	TGTGCCAGCAGCCCTCGGGACAGGACCTACAATGAGCAGTTCTTC
TRBV7-8	TRBD2	TRBJ2-1	NA	CASSPKGLAADEQFF	TGTGCCAGCAGCCCCAAGGGACTAGCGGCCGATGAGCAGTTCTTC
TRBV14	NA	TRBJ1-2	NA	CASSQDSMPTYGYTF	TGTGCCAGCAGCCAAGACAGCATGCCTACCTATGGCTACACCTTC
TRBV19	TRBD1	TRBJ1-1	NA	CASSVHGQGGTEAFF	TGTGCCAGTAGTGTCCACGGACAGGGAGGGACTGAAGCTTTCTTT
TRBV5-1	TRBD1	TRBJ1-4	NA	CASSGLGTGAEKLFF	TGCGCCAGCAGCGGACTCGGGACAGGGGCAGAAAAACTGTTTTTT
TRBV15	NA	TRBJ1-4	NA	CATSRDGGNVEKLFF	TGTGCCACCAGCAGAGACGGAGGGAACGTCGAAAAACTGTTTTTT
TRBV15	NA	TRBJ1-5	NA	CATSRGTPDRPQHF	TGTGCCACCAGCAGAGGGACGCCTGATCGGCCCCAGCATTTT
TRBV2	NA	TRBJ2-7	NA	CASRGRGGKNEQYF	TGTGCCAGCAGAGGCAGGGGGGGTAAAAACGAGCAGTACTTC
TRBV6-5	NA	TRBJ2-7	NA	CAIPLGDYEQYF	TGTGCCATCCCGCTCGGGGACTACGAGCAGTACTTC
TRBV2	TRBD1	TRBJ1-1	NA	CASRGQGGPEAFF	TGTGCCAGCAGGGGACAGGGAGGTCCTGAAGCTTTCTTT
TRBV6-5	NA	TRBJ1-2	NA	CASSYEVRGPTYGYTF	TGTGCCAGCAGTTACGAGGTCAGGGGCCCTACCTATGGCTACACCTTC
TRBV2	NA	TRBJ1-3	NA	CASSVSGARGNTIYF	TGTGCCAGCAGTGTATCCGGGGCGAGGGGAAACACCATATATTTT
TRBV7-8	NA	TRBJ2-2	NA	CASSLAVKLFF	TGTGCCAGCAGCTTAGCAGTAAAGCTGTTTTTT
TRBV18	NA	TRBJ1-3	NA	CASSPTLRGSGTGNTIYF	TGTGCCAGCTCACCAACTTTACGGGGGTCCGGTACTGGAAACACCATATATTTT
TRBV29-1	TRBD2	TRBJ2-1	NA	CSVRGGLAGHEQFF	TGCAGCGTTAGAGGGGGACTAGCGGGACATGAGCAGTTCTTC
TRBV6-5	TRBD1	TRBJ2-6	NA	CASSWTGNSGANVLTF	TGTGCCAGCAGTTGGACAGGCAACTCTGGGGCCAACGTCCTGACTTTC
TRBV10-3	NA	TRBJ1-3	few	CAISDGSGNTIYF	TGTGCCATCAGTGACGGTTCTGGAAACACCATATATTTT
TRBV28	NA	TRBJ2-7	NA	CASSFRGLSSYEQYF	TGTGCCAGCAGTTTCCGGGGGTTAAGCTCCTACGAGCAGTACTTC
TRBV7-9	NA	TRBJ2-7	NA	CASSLNFGPSYEQYF	TGTGCCAGCAGCTTAAATTTCGGACCCTCCTACGAGCAGTACTTC
TRBV5-8	NA	TRBJ1-5	NA	CASTPRGGGNQPQHF	TGTGCCAGCACCCCGCGGGGGGGCGGCAATCAGCCCCAGCATTTT